These 25 T cell receptor beta chains came from one sample sequenced in a study of blood T cell repertoires in COVID-19. Repertoires were generated with immunoSEQ multiplex PCR, while TCRdb's copy carries only in-frame clones and drops some. The table includes fewer than 90,000 clones, around 89% detected once. The source material was peripheral blood. Receptor source: a man aged 55 to 70 with acute or convalescent COVID-19.

V usage is TRBV6-5 and J usage is TRBJ1-3; tentative D call: TRBD1 (6 bases). Looked up from germline, CDR1 is MNHEY and CDR2 is SVGAGI. This CDR3 is 16 amino acids long. V gave up 0 bases and J gave up 0 bases, with 9 bases separating them. The CDR3 sequence is CASSYSGHLSGNTIYF. For the CDR3, the DNA is TGTGCCAGCAGTTACTCGGGACACCTCTCTGGAAACACCATATATTTT.

The rearrangement uses TRBV9 and TRBJ1-2; 7 bases line up with TRBD1. Per germline, CDR1 SGDLS and CDR2 YYNGEE. The CDR3 runs 15 residues. The junction had 12 bases not matched to a gene; V was cut back by 4 bases and J by 6 bases. The CDR3 DNA reads as TGTGCCAGCAGCCGAGACTCGGGACAGCTAAATGGCTACACCTTC. As protein: CASSRDSGQLNGYTF. Based on the CDR3 plus reference TRBV9 and TRBJ1-2, the full variable domain is DSGVTQTPKHLITATGQRVTLRCSPRSGDLSVYWYQQSLDQGLQFLIQYYNGEERAKGNILERFSAQQFPDLHSELNLSSLELGDSALYFCASSRDSGQLNGYTFGSGTRLTVV.

This clone appeared once. V usage is TRBV7-2 and J usage is TRBJ2-7; 7 nucleotides agree with TRBD2. J gave up 1 base and V 5 bases, and 8 bases lay outside the gene matches. This CDR3 is built from 15 residues. Per the germline V gene, CDR1 is SGHTA and CDR2 is FQGNSA. The CDR3 reads CASSTASGPSYEQYF. The CDR3 nucleotides are TGTGCCAGCAGCACCGCTAGCGGCCCGTCCTACGAGCAGTACTTC.

This clone showed up just a few times. V and J are TRBV7-9 and TRBJ2-6, with TRBD2 matching 7 bases. The CDR3 totals 15 residues. Germline V gives CDR1 SEHNR, CDR2 FQNEAQ (reference sequence). V shed 6 bases and J 0 bases; nucleotides not matched to a gene: 2. Here the CDR3 DNA reads TGTGCCAGCAGGGGGACTATCTCTGGGGCCAACGTCCTGACTTTC. Translated: CASRGTISGANVLTF.

This rearrangement joins TRBV9 to TRBJ1-2, with D uncertain. The V gene's germline CDR1 is SGDLS and CDR2 YYNGEE. V was cut by 0 bases and J by 7 bases, with 10 bases left in between. The CDR3 contains 13 residues. CDR3 sequence: CASSVGGSGGYTF. The CDR3 bases are TGTGCCAGCAGCGTAGGTGGCTCGGGTGGCTACACCTTC.

CDR3 residues: CASSQARVQETQYF. The CDR3 coding sequence is TGTGCCAGCAGCCAAGCGCGGGTACAAGAGACCCAGTACTTC. V gene TRBV3-1 (or the pseudogene TRBV3-2) combines with J gene TRBJ2-5, with a tentative D call TRBD2 (5 bases). Trimming cost V 1 base and J 2 bases, with 8 bases left between them. The V gene's germline CDR1 is LGHDT and CDR2 YNNKEL (reference sequence). The CDR3 consists of 14 residues.

The chain employs TRBV5-1 and TRBJ1-2; D gene uncertain. Trimming cost V 7 bases and J 7 bases, with 11 bases left between them. This CDR3 region has 11 residues. The germline V gene has CDR1 SGHRS and CDR2 YFSETQ. The CDR3 DNA reads TGCGCCAGCCGGGCCGAGGGTGGCTACACCTTC. The encoded protein is CASRAEGGYTF. Using reference TRBV5-1 and TRBJ1-2 for the parts outside the CDR3, the full variable domain is KAGVTQTPRYLIKTRGQQVTLSCSPISGHRSVSWYQQTPGQGLQFLFEYFSETQRNKGNFPGRFSGRQFSNSRSEMNVSTLELGDSALYLCASRAEGGYTFGSGTRLTVV.

The V gene is TRBV11-1, the J gene TRBJ2-7, with TRBD1 as a possible D gene (6 bases). Germline CDR1 and CDR2: SGHAT and FQDESV (reference sequence). The V gene lost 2 bases and the J gene lost 1 base, with 12 bases spanning the gap. The CDR3 is 15 amino acids. The CDR3 nucleotides are TGTGCCAGCAGCTTACCGGGGACACAATCCTACGAGCAGTACTTC. The encoded protein is CASSLPGTQSYEQYF.

The V call is TRBV9, the J call TRBJ2-7, with a tentative D call TRBD1 (5 bases). Trimming stripped 3 bases from V and 0 bases from J, with 13 bases between. The germline gives CDR1 SGDLS, CDR2 YYNGEE. The CDR3 runs to 15 residues. The CDR3 is CASSALAGPSYEQYF. The CDR3 DNA follows: TGTGCCAGCAGCGCTCTCGCAGGGCCCTCCTACGAGCAGTACTTC.

The sample holds a few counts of this clone. The gene calls are TRBV3-1 (or the pseudogene TRBV3-2) and TRBJ2-7; no firm D call. The CDR3 totals 12 residues. Germline CDR1 reads LGHDT; CDR2 reads YNNKEL (reference sequence). The germline V and J ends were trimmed by 3 bases and 2 bases, with 5 bases remaining between them. The CDR3 DNA sequence: TGTGCCAGCAGCCACTACCCCTACGAGCAGTACTTC. It translates to CASSHYPYEQYF.

This sequence joins TRBV6-2 or TRBV6-3 and TRBJ2-3; 14 positions agree with TRBD2. CDR1 is MNHEY, CDR2 SVGEGT, per germline. V lost 5 bases to trimming and J lost 1 base; unmatched junction nucleotides: 2. This CDR3 is 16 amino acids long. The CDR3 is CASSKTSGGGTDTQYF. The CDR3 nucleotides are TGTGCCAGCAGTAAGACTAGCGGGGGGGGCACAGATACGCAGTATTTT.

This chain uses TRBV5-1 with TRBJ2-7, with 14 bases aligning to TRBD2. CDR1 and CDR2 from the germline V gene are SGHRS and YFSETQ. V shed 5 bases, J shed 0 bases, and the junction held 7 bases outside the gene matches. This CDR3 spans 17 amino acids. DNA of the CDR3: TGCGCCAGCAGGTACGGGACTAGCGGGAGCGGCTCCTACGAGCAGTACTTC. Encoded protein: CASRYGTSGSGSYEQYF.

V gene TRBV5-8 combines with J gene TRBJ1-5, with D hard to call. Between the trimmed V and J ends, which lost 7 bases and 6 bases, there was a span of 11 bases. In germline, CDR1 is SGHTS, CDR2 YDEGEE. This CDR3 has 12 amino acids. CDR3 protein: CASWREGQPQHF. Written as DNA, the CDR3 is TGTGCCAGCTGGAGGGAAGGTCAGCCCCAGCATTTT.

This chain connects TRBV6-5 to TRBJ1-6, with 9 bases matching TRBD1. The V gene end was trimmed by 6 bases and the J gene end by 7 bases; junction bases not matched to a gene: 7. From germline, CDR1 is MNHEY and CDR2 SVGAGI. CDR3 length: 15 residues. The CDR3 region is CASSLPGQGNSPLHF. DNA for the CDR3: TGTGCCAGCAGCCTACCGGGACAGGGAAATTCACCCCTCCACTTT.

In its sample, this clone was seen a few times. The CDR3: CASSERLRTNLEQYF. CDR3 nucleotide sequence: TGTGCCAGCAGTGAAAGACTCAGAACGAATCTGGAGCAGTACTTC. This chain connects TRBV2 to TRBJ2-7; unclear D gene. The germline V gene has CDR1 SNHLY and CDR2 FYNNEI. The V and J ends lost 2 bases and 7 bases respectively, with 18 bases between them. The CDR3 is made up of 15 amino acids.

V usage is TRBV29-1 and J usage is TRBJ1-4; D is uncertain. Deletions cut 4 bases from V and 4 bases from J, with 10 bases between. This CDR3 has 13 residues. Germline V gives CDR1 SQVTM, CDR2 ANQGSEA. The CDR3 region is CSVAFGDNEKLFF. The CDR3 bases are TGCAGCGTTGCGTTCGGGGATAATGAAAAACTGTTTTTT.

CDR3 region: CASSYRLSTDTQYF. CDR3 coding DNA: TGCGCCAGCAGCTATCGACTAAGCACAGATACGCAGTATTTT. The V call is TRBV5-1, the J call TRBJ2-3; a weak D match, TRBD2 (5 bases). The CDR3 extends over 14 amino acids. Germline CDR1 and CDR2: SGHRS and YFSETQ. V was clipped by 3 bases and J by 0 bases, with 8 bases between them.

This chain links TRBV24-1 with TRBJ2-5; TRBD1 aligns across 7 bases. The germline CDR1 and CDR2 sequences are KGHDR and SFDVKD. This CDR3 is 14 amino acids long. The ends lost 1 base at V and 4 bases at J; junction bases unmatched: 2. DNA for the CDR3: TGTGCCACCAGTGATTTTCGGGACAGAGAGACCCAGTACTTC. This gives the protein CATSDFRDRETQYF.

The chain recombines TRBV24-1 with TRBJ2-1, with 10 bases lining up with TRBD1. Germline CDR1 is KGHDR and CDR2 is SFDVKD. V lost 3 bases, J lost 7 bases, and 5 bases stayed unmatched. The CDR3 is made up of 15 amino acids. CDR3 sequence: CATSDGTGEWNEQFF. The DNA of the CDR3 is TGTGCCACCAGTGATGGGACAGGGGAGTGGAATGAGCAGTTCTTC.

The rearrangement uses TRBV20-1 and TRBJ2-7; D gene uncertain. Germline values: CDR1 DFQATT, CDR2 SNEGSKA (reference sequence). This CDR3 is built from 11 residues. With 3 bases removed from V and 6 bases from J, the gap between germline ends came to 9 bases. The CDR3 region is CSASPGFEQYF. The CDR3 nucleotides read TGCAGTGCTAGTCCGGGTTTCGAGCAGTACTTC.

This chain links TRBV5-6 with TRBJ1-2; TRBD1 agrees at 9 bases. The CDR3 totals 15 residues. Germline values: CDR1 SGHDT, CDR2 YYEEEE. Trimming took 2 bases from V and 2 from J; bases not matched to a gene: 4. Here the CDR3 DNA reads TGTGCCAGCAGCTTCGGGGACAGGGTAAACTATGGCTACACCTTC. Its translation: CASSFGDRVNYGYTF.

The genes are TRBV5-4 and TRBJ1-2; 12 positions agree with TRBD1. Germline V gene lookup returns CDR1 SGHNT and CDR2 YYREEE (reference sequence). The CDR3 length is 15 residues. V lost 1 base to trimming and J lost 7 bases; unmatched junction nucleotides: 5. Here the CDR3 DNA reads TGTGCCAGCAGCTTGTCCGGGACAGGGGGCATTGGCTACACCTTC. Amino acids: CASSLSGTGGIGYTF.

This chain links TRBV5-1 with TRBJ2-6; D perhaps matches TRBD1 (6 bases). Germline V gives CDR1 SGHRS, CDR2 YFSETQ. The germline V and J ends were trimmed by 0 bases and 3 bases, with 13 bases remaining between them. This CDR3 contains 17 residues. In nucleotides, the CDR3 is TGCGCCAGCAGCTTGGGGTTAGGGGGTTTTGGGGCCAACGTCCTGACTTTC. Its translation is CASSLGLGGFGANVLTF.

The J gene is TRBJ1-2, the V gene TRBV19; the match to TRBD1 covers 7 bases. The CDR3 spans 17 residues. V trimming: 5 bases; J trimming: 2 bases; junction bases outside the gene matches: 14. Germline CDR1 reads LNHDA; CDR2 reads SQIVND (reference sequence). In DNA, the CDR3 is TGTGCCAGTAGTCCGCGGACAGGAGTAAGCTCGAACTATGGCTACACCTTC. It codes for CASSPRTGVSSNYGYTF.

The chain combines TRBV24-1 with TRBJ2-5; TRBD1 matches 7 bases. With 6 bases clipped from V and 5 bases from J, the junction kept 5 bases outside the gene matches. Germline V CDR1 and CDR2: KGHDR, SFDVKD. This CDR3 spans 13 amino acids. The CDR3 sequence: CATSQTGSETQYF. CDR3 in DNA: TGTGCCACCAGTCAGACAGGGTCTGAGACCCAGTACTTC.